The present TCR beta chain was sequenced within a study of CD8+CD57+ T cells in acquired aplastic anemia (dated 2018 in TCRdb). For the study in its entirety: A mean of about 3 ug of DNA, ranging from roughly 0.19 to 27.4 ug, was extracted from sorted CD4+ and CD8+ cells.

In the study, sorted CD4+ and CD8+ blood T cells from patients with severe aplastic anemia and from healthy subjects underwent deep sequencing of TCR repertoires. Ficoll-Paque density gradient centrifugation was used to isolate peripheral blood mononuclear cells. CD4+ and CD8+ T cells were sorted by FACS or magnetic beads before DNA extraction. This clonotype has at least ten counts. Its antigen is currently not known. No much larger clonotype is one base removed from it; base qualities were not supplied. TCR beta VDJ combination and CDR3 sequence profiling used genomic DNA as the template. An Illumina HiSeq 2000 was the platform used for TCR repertoire sequencing. The source study handled its data this way. TRBV/TRBJ rearrangement plots, CDR3 size and DJ length profiles, and Simpson's diversity index were used to assess repertoires. The most abundant DNA sequence in the deep sequencing data was taken as the immunodominant clone. CDR3 amino acid sequences were screened for sharing across subjects and were compared with published repertoires and the VDJdb database. The raw public data were reprocessed by TCRdb itself: fastp quality trimming at Q25, MiXCR clonotype calling, in-frame beta chains only. Rows merge per CDR3 protein into single entries with the most common DNA and genes. In this record, the V and J calls reflect TCRdb's handling and not the investigators' own analysis. The sample table records around 250,000 distinct CDR3 sequences; 50% to 70% of these occur just once. 8% of the sample comes from the top ten.

The germline V gene supplies CDR1 SGHRS and CDR2 YFSETQ. At the junction V is shortened by 3 bases and J by 6 bases; bases outside the gene matches: 8. Spanning cysteine to phenylalanine, the CDR3 consists of 16 amino acids. The CDR3 DNA has 48 bases and is translated from base 1. Beyond this particular receptor, the publication reports: Twenty-nine CD8+ CDR3 sequences were found in both patients and controls but appeared to be highly expressed in patients and within the immunodominant clones of the patients. No significant difference in CD8+ Simpson's diversity was found between patients and healthy controls (P=0.060).

In this chain, TRBV5-1 is recombined with TRBJ2-2, with 10 middle bases fitting TRBD1. The TCR was taken from a human donor with severe aplastic anemia or a healthy control (not recorded which). What was sequenced was sorted CD4+, CD8+, or CD8+CD57+ T cells (not recorded which) from PBMCs. The CDR3 amino acid sequence is: CASSSKTGTGAGELFF. The DNA is TGCGCCAGCAGCTCGAAAACCGGGACAGGGGCCGGGGAGCTGTTTTTT.